The clone carrying this TCR beta chain was seen a handful of times. Antigen: not known. This specimen belongs to a study of blood T cells in healthy people across ages. About the research overall: For every two T cells, template switching captured about one barcoded beta molecule. Overall study results and limits: Relative to aged donors, long-lived donors carried more naive CD4+ cells and displayed higher diversity.

The V and J ends lost 7 bases and 2 bases respectively, with 24 bases between them. The CDR3 spans 18 residues. The germline V gene has CDR1 MDHEN and CDR2 SYDVKM. The total RNA that was extracted per sample amounted to at least 5.5 micrograms. PCR was performed a second time for about 7 to 12 cycles using a sample-barcoded 5' primer and a J-beta primer mix. TCRdb re-analysed the 5' RACE reads in MiXCR, keeping a single row per CDR3 protein. The sample shows 1.5 million to 1.9 million distinct CDR3 sequences, roughly 43% of them seen only once. What was sequenced was blood. V is TRBV28 and J is TRBJ2-1, with D perhaps TRBD1 (5 bases). The receptor was derived from a young woman in good health. For the CDR3, the DNA is TGTGCCAGCATCCCCCCTGCTTTCGCGGACAACGCCTACAATGAGCAGTTCTTC. Translated: CASIPPAFADNAYNEQFF.